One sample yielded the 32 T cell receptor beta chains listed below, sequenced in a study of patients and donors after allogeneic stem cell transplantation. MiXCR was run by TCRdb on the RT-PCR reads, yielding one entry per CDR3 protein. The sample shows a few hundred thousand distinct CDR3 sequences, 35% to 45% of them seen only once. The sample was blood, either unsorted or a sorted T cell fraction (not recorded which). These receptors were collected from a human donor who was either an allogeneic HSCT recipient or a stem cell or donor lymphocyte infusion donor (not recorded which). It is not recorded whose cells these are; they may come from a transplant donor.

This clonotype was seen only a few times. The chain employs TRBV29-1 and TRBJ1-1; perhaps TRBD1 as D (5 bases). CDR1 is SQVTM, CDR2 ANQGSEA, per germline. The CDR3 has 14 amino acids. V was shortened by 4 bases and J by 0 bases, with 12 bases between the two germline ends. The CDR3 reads CSVVLGDVNTEAFF. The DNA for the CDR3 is TGCAGCGTTGTGTTAGGGGACGTGAACACTGAAGCTTTCTTT.

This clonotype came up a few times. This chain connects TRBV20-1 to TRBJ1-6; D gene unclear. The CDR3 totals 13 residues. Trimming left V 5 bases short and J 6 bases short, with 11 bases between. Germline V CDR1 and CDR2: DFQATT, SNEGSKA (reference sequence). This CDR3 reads CSAASRANSPLHF. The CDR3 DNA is TGCAGTGCTGCCTCCCGGGCTAATTCACCCCTCCACTTT.

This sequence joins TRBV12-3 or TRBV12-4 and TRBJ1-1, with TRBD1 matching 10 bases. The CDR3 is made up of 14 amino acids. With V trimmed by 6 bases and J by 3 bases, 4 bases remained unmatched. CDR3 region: CASRDGQGDTEAFF. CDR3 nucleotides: TGTGCCAGCAGAGACGGACAGGGGGACACTGAAGCTTTCTTT.

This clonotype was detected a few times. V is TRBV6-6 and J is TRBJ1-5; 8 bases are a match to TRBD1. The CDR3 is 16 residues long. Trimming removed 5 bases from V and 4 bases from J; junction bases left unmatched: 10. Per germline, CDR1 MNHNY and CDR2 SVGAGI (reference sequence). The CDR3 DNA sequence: TGTGCCAGCAGTGGGGTGGGACAGGTCCTAAATCAGCCCCAGCATTTT. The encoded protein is CASSGVGQVLNQPQHF.

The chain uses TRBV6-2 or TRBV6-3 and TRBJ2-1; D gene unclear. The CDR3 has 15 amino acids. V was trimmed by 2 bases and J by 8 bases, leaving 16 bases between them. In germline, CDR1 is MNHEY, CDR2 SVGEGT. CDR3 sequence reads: CASSYPLEFGDEQFF. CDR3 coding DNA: TGTGCCAGCAGTTACCCGCTCGAATTTGGGGATGAGCAGTTCTTC.

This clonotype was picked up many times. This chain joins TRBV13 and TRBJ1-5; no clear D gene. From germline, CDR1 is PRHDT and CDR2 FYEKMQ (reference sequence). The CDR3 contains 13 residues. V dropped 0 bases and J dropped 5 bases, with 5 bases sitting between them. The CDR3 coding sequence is TGTGCCAGCAGCTTAGGCCTAGATCAGCCCCAGCATTTT. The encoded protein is CASSLGLDQPQHF. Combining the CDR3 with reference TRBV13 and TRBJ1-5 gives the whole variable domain AAGVIQSPRHLIKEKRETATLKCYPIPRHDTVYWYQQGPGQDPQFLISFYEKMQSDKGSIPDRFSAQQFSDYHSELNMSSLELGDSALYFCASSLGLDQPQHFGDGTRLSIL.

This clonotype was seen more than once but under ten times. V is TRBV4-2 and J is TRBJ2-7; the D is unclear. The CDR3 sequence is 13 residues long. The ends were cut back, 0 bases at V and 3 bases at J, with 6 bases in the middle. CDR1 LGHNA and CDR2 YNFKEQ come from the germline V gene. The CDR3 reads CASSQDSDYEQYF. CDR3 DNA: TGTGCCAGCAGCCAAGACAGCGACTACGAGCAGTACTTC.

CDR3 protein: CASSISGTGNGIFHGYTF. CDR3 DNA: TGTGCCAGCTCAATTTCCGGGACAGGGAATGGAATTTTTCATGGCTACACCTTC. The chain has TRBV18 and TRBJ1-2, with 9 bases lining up with TRBD1. The length of the CDR3 is 18 residues. The trim removed 5 bases at V and 6 bases at J, leaving 19 bases unmatched. Germline CDR1 reads KGHSH; CDR2 reads LQKENI.

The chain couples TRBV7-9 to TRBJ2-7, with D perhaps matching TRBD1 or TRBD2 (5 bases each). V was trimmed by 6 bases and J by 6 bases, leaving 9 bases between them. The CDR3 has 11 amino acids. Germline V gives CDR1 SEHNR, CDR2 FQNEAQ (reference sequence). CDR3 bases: TGTGCCAGCAGACGGGGCAGCGAGCAGTACTTC. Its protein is CASRRGSEQYF.

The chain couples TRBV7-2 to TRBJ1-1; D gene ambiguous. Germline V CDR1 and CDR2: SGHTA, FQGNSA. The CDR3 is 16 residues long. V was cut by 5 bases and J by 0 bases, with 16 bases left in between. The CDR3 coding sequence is TGTGCCAGCAGCGCCAAGTTGGGGAGCGTGAACACTGAAGCTTTCTTT. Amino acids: CASSAKLGSVNTEAFF.

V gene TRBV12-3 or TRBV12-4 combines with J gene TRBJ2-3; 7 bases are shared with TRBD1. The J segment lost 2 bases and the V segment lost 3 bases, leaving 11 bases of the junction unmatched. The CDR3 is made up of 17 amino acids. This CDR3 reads CASSFEGAREPTDTQYF. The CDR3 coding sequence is TGTGCCAGCAGTTTTGAGGGGGCAAGGGAGCCCACAGATACGCAGTATTTT.

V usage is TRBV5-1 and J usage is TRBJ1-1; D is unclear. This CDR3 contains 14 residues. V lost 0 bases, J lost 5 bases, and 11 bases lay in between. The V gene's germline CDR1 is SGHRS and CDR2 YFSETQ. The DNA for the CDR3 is TGCGCCAGCAGCTTGGAGCCAGCAAAGACTGAAGCTTTCTTT. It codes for CASSLEPAKTEAFF.

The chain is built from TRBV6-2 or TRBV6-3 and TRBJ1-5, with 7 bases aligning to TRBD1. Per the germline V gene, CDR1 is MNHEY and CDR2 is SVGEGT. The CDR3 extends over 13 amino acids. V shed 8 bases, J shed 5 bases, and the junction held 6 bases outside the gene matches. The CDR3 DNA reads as TGTGCCAGCTCCTCAGGGGGGTATCAGCCCCAGCATTTT. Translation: CASSSGGYQPQHF.

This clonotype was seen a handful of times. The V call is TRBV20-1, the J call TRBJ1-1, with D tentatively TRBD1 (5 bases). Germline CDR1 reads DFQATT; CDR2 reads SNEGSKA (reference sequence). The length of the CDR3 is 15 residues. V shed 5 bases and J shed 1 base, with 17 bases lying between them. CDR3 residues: CSAPSRDFPNTEAFF. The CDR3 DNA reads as TGCAGTGCTCCCTCCAGGGACTTCCCGAACACTGAAGCTTTCTTT.

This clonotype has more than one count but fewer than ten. The CDR3 sequence: CASSAQDRLNTEAFF. The CDR3 DNA sequence: TGTGCCAGCAGCGCACAGGACAGGCTTAACACTGAAGCTTTCTTT. The gene calls are TRBV9 and TRBJ1-1, with TRBD1 matching over 7 bases. There are 15 residues in the CDR3. Germline trimming cut 3 bases from V and 2 bases from J; bases unmatched to any gene: 7. Per germline, CDR1 SGDLS and CDR2 YYNGEE.

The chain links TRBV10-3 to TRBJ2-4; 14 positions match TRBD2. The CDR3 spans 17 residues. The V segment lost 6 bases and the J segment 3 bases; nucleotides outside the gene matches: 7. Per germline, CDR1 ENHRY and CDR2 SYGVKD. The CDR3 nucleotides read TGTGCCATCAGCCCCAGACTAGCGGGGGGGCTCAAAAACATTCAGTACTTC. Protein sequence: CAISPRLAGGLKNIQYF.

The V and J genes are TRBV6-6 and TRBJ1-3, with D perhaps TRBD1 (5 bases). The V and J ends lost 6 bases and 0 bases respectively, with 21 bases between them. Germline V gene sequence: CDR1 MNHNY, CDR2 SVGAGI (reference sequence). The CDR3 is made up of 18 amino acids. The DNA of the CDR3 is TGTGCCAGCAGCCCTAGGAGCCGGCCGGACAACTCTGGAAACACCATATATTTT. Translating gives CASSPRSRPDNSGNTIYF.

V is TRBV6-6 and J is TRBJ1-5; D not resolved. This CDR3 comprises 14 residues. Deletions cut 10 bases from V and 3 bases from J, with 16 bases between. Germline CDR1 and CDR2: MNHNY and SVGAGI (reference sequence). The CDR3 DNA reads TGTGCCACCACCCAAGGTGGAGTCAATCAGCCCCAGCATTTT. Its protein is CATTQGGVNQPQHF.

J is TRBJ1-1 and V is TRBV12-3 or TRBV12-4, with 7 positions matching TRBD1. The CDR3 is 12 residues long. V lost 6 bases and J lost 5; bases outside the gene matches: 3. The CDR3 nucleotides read TGTGCCAGCAGCAGGGGGTTGACTGAAGCTTTCTTT. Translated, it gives CASSRGLTEAFF.

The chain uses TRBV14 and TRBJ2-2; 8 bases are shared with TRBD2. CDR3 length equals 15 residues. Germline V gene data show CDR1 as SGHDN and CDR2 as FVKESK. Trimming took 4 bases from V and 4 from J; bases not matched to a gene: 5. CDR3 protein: CASSRTSQTTGELFF. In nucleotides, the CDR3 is TGTGCCAGCAGCCGGACTAGCCAGACCACCGGGGAGCTGTTTTTT. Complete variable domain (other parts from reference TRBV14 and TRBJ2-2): EAGVTQFPSHSVIEKGQTVTLRCDPISGHDNLYWYRRVMGKEIKFLLHFVKESKQDESGMPNNRFLAERTGGTYSTLKVQPAELEDSGVYFCASSRTSQTTGELFFGEGSRLTVL.

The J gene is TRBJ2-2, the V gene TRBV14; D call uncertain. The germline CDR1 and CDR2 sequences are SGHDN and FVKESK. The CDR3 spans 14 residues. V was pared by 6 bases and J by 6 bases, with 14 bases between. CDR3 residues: CASSPTPKAGELFF. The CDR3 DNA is TGTGCCAGCAGTCCAACCCCGAAAGCCGGGGAGCTGTTTTTT.

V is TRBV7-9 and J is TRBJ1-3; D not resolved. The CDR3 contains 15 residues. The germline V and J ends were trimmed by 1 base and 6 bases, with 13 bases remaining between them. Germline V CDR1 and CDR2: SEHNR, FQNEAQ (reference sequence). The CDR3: CASSLVIGVSNTIYF. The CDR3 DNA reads TGTGCCAGCAGCTTAGTCATCGGAGTGTCAAACACCATATATTTT.

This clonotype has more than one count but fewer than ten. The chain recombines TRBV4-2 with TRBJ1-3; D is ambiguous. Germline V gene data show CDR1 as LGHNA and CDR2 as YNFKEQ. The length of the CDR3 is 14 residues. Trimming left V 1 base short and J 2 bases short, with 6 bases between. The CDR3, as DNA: TGTGCCAGCAGCCAAGGAGGAACTGGAAACACCATATATTTT. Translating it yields CASSQGGTGNTIYF.

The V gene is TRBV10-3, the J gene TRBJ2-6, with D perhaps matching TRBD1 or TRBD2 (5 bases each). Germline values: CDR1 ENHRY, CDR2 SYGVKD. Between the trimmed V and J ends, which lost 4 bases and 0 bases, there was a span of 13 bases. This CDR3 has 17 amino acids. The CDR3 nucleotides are TGTGCCATCAGTGGAGGGGTTACCCTCTCTGGGGCCAACGTCCTGACTTTC. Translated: CAISGGVTLSGANVLTF.

The CDR3 sequence is CASSFSPRTGEYF. CDR3 nucleotide sequence: TGTGCCAGCAGTTTTTCCCCCAGGACAGGGGAGTATTTT. The chain couples TRBV12-3 or TRBV12-4 to TRBJ1-3, with 9 bases identical to TRBD1. There are 13 residues in the CDR3. Losses at the gene ends were 3 bases for V and 16 bases for J; bases not matched to a gene: 10.

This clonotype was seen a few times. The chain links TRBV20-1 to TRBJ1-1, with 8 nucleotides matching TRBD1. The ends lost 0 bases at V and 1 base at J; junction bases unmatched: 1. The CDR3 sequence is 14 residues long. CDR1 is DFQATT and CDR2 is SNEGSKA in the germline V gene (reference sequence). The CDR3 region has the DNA TGCAGTGCTAGAGAACAGGGGGGGAACACTGAAGCTTTCTTT. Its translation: CSAREQGGNTEAFF.

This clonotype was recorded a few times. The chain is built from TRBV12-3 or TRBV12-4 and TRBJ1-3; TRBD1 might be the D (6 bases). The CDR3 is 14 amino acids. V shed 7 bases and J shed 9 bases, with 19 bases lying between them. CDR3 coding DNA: TGTGCCAGCAAGAGACAGGCCCTAGAAGCCACCATATATTTT. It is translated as CASKRQALEATIYF.

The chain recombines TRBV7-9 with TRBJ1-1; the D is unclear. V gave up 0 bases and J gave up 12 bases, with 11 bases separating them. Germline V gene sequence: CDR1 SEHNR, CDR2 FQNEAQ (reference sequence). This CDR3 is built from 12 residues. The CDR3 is CASSLAGRRPFF. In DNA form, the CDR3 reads TGTGCCAGCAGCTTAGCAGGGAGGAGGCCTTTCTTT. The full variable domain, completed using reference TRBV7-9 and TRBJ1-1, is DTGVSQNPRHKITKRGQNVTFRCDPISEHNRLYWYRQTLGQGPEFLTYFQNEAQLEKSRLLSDRFSAERPKGSFSTLEIQRTEQGDSAMYLCASSLAGRRPFFGQGTRLTVV.

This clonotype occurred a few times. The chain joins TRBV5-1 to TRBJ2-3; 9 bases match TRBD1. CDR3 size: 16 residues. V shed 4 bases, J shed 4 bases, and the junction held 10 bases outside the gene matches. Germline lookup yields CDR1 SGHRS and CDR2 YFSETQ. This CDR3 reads CASSPKRRQGADTQYF. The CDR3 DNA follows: TGCGCCAGCAGCCCGAAGCGACGACAGGGGGCAGATACGCAGTATTTT.

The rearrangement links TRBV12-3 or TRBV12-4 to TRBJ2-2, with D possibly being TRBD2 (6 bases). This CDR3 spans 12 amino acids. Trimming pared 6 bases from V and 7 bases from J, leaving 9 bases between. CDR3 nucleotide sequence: TGTGCCAGCAGGGAGGGTATCGGGGAGCTGTTTTTT. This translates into CASREGIGELFF.

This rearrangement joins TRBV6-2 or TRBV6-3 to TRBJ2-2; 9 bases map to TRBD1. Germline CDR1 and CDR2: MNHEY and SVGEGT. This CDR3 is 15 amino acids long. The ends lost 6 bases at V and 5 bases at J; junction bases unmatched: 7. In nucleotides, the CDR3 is TGTGCCAGCAGCCGGGGACAGGGCGGTACCGGGGAGCTGTTTTTT. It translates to CASSRGQGGTGELFF.

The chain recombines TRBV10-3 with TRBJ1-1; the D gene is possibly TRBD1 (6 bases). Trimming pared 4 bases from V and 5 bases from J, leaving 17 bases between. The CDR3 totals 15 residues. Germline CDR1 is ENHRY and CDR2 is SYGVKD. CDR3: CAISGRAGVRTEAFF. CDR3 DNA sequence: TGTGCCATCAGTGGACGCGCAGGGGTGAGAACTGAAGCTTTCTTT.